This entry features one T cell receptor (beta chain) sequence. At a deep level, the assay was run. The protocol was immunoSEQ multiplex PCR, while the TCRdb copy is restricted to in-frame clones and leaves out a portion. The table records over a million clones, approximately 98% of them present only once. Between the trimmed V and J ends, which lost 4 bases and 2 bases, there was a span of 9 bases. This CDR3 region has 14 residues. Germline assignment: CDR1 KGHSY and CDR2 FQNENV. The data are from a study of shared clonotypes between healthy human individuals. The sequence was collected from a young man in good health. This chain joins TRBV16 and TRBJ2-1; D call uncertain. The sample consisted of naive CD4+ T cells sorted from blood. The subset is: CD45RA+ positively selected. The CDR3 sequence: CASSLTGTYNEQFF. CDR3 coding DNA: TGTGCCAGCAGCCTGACCGGAACCTACAATGAGCAGTTCTTC.